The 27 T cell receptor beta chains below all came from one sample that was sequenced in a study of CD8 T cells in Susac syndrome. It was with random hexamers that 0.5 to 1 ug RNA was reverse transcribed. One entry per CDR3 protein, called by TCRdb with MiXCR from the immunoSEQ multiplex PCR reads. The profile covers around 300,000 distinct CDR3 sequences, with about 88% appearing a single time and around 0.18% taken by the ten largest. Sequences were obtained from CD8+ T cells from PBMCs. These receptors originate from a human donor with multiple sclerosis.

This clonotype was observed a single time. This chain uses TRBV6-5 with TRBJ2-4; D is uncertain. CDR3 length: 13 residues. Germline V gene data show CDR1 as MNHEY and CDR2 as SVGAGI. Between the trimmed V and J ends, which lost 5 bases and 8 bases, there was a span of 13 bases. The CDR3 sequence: CASSPKMVDIQYF. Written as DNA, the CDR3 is TGTGCCAGCAGTCCTAAGATGGTGGACATTCAGTACTTC.

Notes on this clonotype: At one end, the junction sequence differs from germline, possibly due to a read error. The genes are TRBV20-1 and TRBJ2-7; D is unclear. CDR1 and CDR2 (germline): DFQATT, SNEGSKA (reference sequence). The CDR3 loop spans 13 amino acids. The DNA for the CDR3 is TGCAGTGCTGGAGAACAGAACTCCTACGAGCAGTACTTC. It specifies CSAGEQNSYEQYF.

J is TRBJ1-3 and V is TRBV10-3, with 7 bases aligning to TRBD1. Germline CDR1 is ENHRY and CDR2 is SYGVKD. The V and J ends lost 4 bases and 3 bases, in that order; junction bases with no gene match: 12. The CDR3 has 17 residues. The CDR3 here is CAISGGTAPSGGNTIYF. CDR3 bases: TGTGCCATCAGTGGAGGGACAGCTCCATCGGGTGGAAACACCATATATTTT.

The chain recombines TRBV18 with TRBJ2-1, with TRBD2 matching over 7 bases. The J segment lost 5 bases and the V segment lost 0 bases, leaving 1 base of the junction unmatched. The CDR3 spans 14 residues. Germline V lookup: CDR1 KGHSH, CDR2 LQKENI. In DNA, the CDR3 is TGTGCCAGCTCACCACCAGCGGGGAACAATGAGCAGTTCTTC. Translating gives CASSPPAGNNEQFF.

CDR3 bases: TGTGCCTGGAGTGATCTGACCGCCCACAGGCGTTCCTACGAGCAGTACTTC. It specifies CAWSDLTAHRRSYEQYF. The chain uses TRBV30 and TRBJ2-7; maybe TRBD1 (5 bases). Looked up from germline, CDR1 is GTSNPN and CDR2 is SVGIG (reference sequence). Trimming pared 1 base from V and 1 base from J, leaving 20 bases between. CDR3 length: 17 residues.

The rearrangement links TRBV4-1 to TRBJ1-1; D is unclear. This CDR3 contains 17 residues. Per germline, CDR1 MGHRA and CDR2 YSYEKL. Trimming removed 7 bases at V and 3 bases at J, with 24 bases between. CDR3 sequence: CASTPRPAEEIDTEAFF. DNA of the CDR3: TGCGCCAGCACCCCAAGACCTGCCGAGGAGATCGACACTGAAGCTTTCTTT.

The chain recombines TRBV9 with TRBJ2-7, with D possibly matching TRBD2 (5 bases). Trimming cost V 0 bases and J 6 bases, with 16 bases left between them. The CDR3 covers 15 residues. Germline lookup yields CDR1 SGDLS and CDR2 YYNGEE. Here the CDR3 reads CASSVDGQVGSEQYF. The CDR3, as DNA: TGTGCCAGCAGCGTAGACGGGCAAGTTGGGAGCGAGCAGTACTTC.

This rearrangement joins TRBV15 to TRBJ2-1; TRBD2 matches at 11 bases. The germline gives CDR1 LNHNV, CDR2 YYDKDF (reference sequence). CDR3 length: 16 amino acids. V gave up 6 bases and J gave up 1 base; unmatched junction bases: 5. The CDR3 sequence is CATSPGLADSYNEQFF. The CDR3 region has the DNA TGTGCCACCAGTCCGGGACTAGCGGATTCCTACAATGAGCAGTTCTTC.

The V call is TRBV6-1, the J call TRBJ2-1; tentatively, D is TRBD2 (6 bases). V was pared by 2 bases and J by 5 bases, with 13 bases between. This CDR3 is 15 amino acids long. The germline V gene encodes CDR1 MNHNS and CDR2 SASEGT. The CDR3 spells CASSEWLALNNEQFF. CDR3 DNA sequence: TGTGCCAGCAGTGAATGGCTAGCGTTAAACAATGAGCAGTTCTTC.

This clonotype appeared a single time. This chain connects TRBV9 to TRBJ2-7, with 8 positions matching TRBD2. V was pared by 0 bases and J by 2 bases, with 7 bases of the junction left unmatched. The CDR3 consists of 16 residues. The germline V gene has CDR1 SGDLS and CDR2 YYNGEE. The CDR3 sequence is CASSVGGGGLAYEQYF. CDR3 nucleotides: TGTGCCAGCAGCGTAGGTGGCGGGGGGCTTGCCTACGAGCAGTACTTC.

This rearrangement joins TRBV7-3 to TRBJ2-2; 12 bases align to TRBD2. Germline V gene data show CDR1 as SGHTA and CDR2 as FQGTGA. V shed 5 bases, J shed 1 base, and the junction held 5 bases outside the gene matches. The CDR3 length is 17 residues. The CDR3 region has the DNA TGTGCCAGCAGCCCCCAACTAGCGGGGGGGAACACCGGGGAGCTGTTTTTT. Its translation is CASSPQLAGGNTGELFF.

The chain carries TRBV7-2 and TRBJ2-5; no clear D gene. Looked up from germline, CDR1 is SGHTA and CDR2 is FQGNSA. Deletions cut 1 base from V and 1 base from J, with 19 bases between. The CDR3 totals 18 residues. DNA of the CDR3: TGTGCCAGCAGCTTAGTACCCGCACGCGGCGGCCGCCAAGAGACCCAGTACTTC. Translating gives CASSLVPARGGRQETQYF.

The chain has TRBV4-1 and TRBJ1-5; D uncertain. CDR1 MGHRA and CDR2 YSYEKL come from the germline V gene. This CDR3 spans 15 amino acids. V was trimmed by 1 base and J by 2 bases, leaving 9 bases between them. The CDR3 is CASSQGRVGNQPQHF. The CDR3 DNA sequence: TGCGCCAGCAGCCAAGGGAGGGTAGGCAATCAGCCCCAGCATTTT.

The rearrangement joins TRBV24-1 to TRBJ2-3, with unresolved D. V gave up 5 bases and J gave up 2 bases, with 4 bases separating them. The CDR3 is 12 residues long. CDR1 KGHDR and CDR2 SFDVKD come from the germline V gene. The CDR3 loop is CATSAFTDTQYF. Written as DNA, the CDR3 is TGTGCCACCAGTGCTTTCACAGATACGCAGTATTTT.

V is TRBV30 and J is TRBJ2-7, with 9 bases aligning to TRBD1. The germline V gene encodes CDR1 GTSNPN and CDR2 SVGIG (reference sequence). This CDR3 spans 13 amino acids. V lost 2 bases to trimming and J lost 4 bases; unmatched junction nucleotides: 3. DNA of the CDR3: TGTGCCTGGAGTCAGGGACAGGGATACGAGCAGTACTTC. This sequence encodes CAWSQGQGYEQYF.

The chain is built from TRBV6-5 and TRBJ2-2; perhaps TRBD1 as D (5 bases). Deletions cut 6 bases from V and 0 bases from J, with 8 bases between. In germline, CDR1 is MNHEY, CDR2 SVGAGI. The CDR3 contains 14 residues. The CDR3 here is CASSQGTNTGELFF. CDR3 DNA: TGTGCCAGCAGCCAGGGAACGAACACCGGGGAGCTGTTTTTT.

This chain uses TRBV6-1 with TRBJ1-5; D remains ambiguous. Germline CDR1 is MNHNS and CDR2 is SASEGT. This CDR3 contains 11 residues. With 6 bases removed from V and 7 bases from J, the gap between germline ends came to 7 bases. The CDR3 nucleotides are TGTGCCAGCAGCGCAAGCCAGCCCCAGCATTTT. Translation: CASSASQPQHF.

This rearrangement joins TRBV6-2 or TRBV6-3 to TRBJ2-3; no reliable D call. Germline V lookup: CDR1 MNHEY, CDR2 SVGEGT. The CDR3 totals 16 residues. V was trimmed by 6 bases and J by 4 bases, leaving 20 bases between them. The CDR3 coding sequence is TGTGCCAGCAGCCCGAGCTTCTACGAAATGGCAGATACGCAGTATTTT. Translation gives CASSPSFYEMADTQYF.

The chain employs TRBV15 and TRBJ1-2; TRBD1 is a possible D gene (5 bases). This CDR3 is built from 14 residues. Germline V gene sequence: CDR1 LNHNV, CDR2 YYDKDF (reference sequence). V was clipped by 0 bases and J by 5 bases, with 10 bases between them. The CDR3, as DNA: TGTGCCACCAGCAGAGATATGACAGAATATGGCTACACCTTC. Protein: CATSRDMTEYGYTF.

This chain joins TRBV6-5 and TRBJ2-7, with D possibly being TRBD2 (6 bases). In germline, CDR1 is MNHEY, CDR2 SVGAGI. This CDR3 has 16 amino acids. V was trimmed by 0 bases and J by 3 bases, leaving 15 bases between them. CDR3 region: CASSYSEEGWVYEQYF. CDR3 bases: TGTGCCAGCAGTTACTCTGAGGAGGGATGGGTCTACGAGCAGTACTTC.

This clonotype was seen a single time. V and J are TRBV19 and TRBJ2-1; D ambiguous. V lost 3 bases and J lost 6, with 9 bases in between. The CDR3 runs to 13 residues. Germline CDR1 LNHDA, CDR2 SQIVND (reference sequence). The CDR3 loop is CASSIGPTNEQFF. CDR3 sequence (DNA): TGTGCCAGTAGTATCGGCCCTACCAATGAGCAGTTCTTC. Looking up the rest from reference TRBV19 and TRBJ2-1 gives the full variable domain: DGGITQSPKYLFRKEGQNVTLSCEQNLNHDAMYWYRQDPGQGLRLIYYSQIVNDFQKGDIAEGYSVSREKKESFPLTVTSAQKNPTAFYLCASSIGPTNEQFFGPGTRLTVL.

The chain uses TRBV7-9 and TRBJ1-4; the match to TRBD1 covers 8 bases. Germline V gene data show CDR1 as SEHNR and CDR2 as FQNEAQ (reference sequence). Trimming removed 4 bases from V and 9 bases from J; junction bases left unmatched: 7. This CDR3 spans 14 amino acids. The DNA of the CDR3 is TGTGCCAGCAGCTCCACGGACAGGGATAAAAAACTGTTTTTT. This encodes CASSSTDRDKKLFF.

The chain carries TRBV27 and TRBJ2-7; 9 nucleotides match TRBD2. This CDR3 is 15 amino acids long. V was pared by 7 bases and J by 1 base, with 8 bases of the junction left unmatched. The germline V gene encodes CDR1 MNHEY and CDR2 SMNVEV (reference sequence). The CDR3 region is CASIRAGGPSYEQYF. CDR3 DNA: TGTGCCAGCATCAGAGCGGGGGGACCTTCCTACGAGCAGTACTTC.

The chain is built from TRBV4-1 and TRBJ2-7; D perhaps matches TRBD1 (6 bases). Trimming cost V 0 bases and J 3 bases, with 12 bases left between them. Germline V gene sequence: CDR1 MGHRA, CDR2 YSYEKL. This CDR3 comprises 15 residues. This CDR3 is CASSQDTQGNYEQYF. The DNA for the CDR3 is TGCGCCAGCAGCCAAGATACCCAGGGGAACTACGAGCAGTACTTC.

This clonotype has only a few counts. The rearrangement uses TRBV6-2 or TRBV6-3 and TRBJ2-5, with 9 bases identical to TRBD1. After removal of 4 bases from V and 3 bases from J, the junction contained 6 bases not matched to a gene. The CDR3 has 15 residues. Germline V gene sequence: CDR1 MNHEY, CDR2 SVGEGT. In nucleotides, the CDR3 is TGTGCCAGCAGTTCCTTCGACAGGGGGGAAGAGACCCAGTACTTC. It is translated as CASSSFDRGEETQYF.

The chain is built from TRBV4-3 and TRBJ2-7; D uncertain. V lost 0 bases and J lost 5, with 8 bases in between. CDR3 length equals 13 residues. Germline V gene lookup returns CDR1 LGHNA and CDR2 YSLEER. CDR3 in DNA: TGCGCCAGCAGCCAAGAAAGGGTGAACGAGCAGTACTTC. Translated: CASSQERVNEQYF.

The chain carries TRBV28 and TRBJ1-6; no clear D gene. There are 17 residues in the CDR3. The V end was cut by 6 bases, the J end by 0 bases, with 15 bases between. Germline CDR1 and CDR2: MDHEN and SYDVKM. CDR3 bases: TGTGCCAGCAGACCAGCGGAGGTTTACTCCTATAATTCACCCCTCCACTTT. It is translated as CASRPAEVYSYNSPLHF.